A single sample is the source of the 30 T cell receptor beta chains below, sequenced in a study of T cells expressing NK-cell markers. TCRdb reprocessed the 5' RACE reads and reports one entry per CDR3 protein, with no DNA. The record lists about half a million distinct CDR3 sequences, of which the ten most abundant hold roughly 1.4%. Sequencing was performed on blood T cells: a sorted CD56 or NKG2C T cell subset, CD4+ or CD8+ T cells, or bulk PBMC T cells (not recorded which). Receptors originate from a woman aged 45-65 years in good health.

The rearrangement joins TRBV6-1 to TRBJ1-5. The CDR3 extends over 15 amino acids. Germline V CDR1 and CDR2: MNHNS, SASEGT. The CDR3 region is CASSVAGGSNQPQHF.

The chain recombines TRBV21-1 with TRBJ2-3; the D gene TCRdb calls, TRBD2, cannot be checked with no DNA. TRBV21-1 is a known pseudogene. The CDR3 is made up of 17 amino acids. CDR3 in amino acids: CASSKSTSGTCTDTQYF.

The chain links TRBV5-1 to TRBJ2-5; TCRdb reports TRBD1, a call that lacks DNA to check it against. Germline V CDR1 and CDR2: SGHRS, YFSETQ. The CDR3 totals 18 residues. The CDR3 is CASSDPESTVEYQETQYF.

CDR3 protein: CASSHGGAGAGNTIYF. The gene calls are TRBV4-2 and TRBJ1-3; TCRdb designates TRBD1, a call that cannot be tested without DNA. Germline lookup yields CDR1 LGHNA and CDR2 YNFKEQ. This CDR3 is built from 16 residues.

The chain combines TRBV4-1 with TRBJ2-1; the TCRdb D gene call, TRBD2, has no DNA to confirm it. This CDR3 contains 16 residues. Germline values: CDR1 MGHRA, CDR2 YSYEKL. CDR3 loop: CASSQFASGRQREQFF.

V usage is TRBV6-5 and J usage is TRBJ1-1. This CDR3 comprises 13 residues. Germline V gene lookup returns CDR1 MNHEY and CDR2 SVGAGI. CDR3 sequence reads: CASRPTRGAEAFF.

The chain has TRBV4-1 and TRBJ2-7; TCRdb proposes TRBD1, but this gene call is untestable without DNA. Germline V CDR1 and CDR2: MGHRA, YSYEKL. The CDR3 runs to 14 residues. CDR3: CASSTGTGTYEQYF.

The chain couples TRBV11-1 to TRBJ2-2. This CDR3 spans 11 amino acids. Germline V gene data show CDR1 as SGHAT and CDR2 as FQDESV (reference sequence). CDR3 protein: CATTTTGDLFF.

The V call is TRBV9, the J call TRBJ2-3; as DNA is missing, the TRBD1 call by TCRdb cannot be tested. Germline CDR1 reads SGDLS; CDR2 reads YYNGEE. This CDR3 is 15 amino acids long. CDR3 residues: CASTPRATYTDTQYF.

V gene TRBV5-5 combines with J gene TRBJ1-2; TCRdb names TRBD1, which stays unverified in the absence of DNA. From germline, CDR1 is SGHKS and CDR2 YYEKEE (reference sequence). The CDR3 extends over 14 amino acids. The CDR3 here is CASSSGTGTYGYTF.

The chain couples TRBV20-1 to TRBJ1-4; TCRdb's D call, TRBD1, is unchecked because there is no DNA. Germline lookup yields CDR1 DFQATT and CDR2 SNEGSKA (reference sequence). CDR3 size: 13 residues. CDR3 protein: CSANYRGGEKLFF.

The V gene is TRBV30, the J gene TRBJ2-2. The CDR3 spans 13 residues. Germline V gene lookup returns CDR1 GTSNPN and CDR2 SVGIG (reference sequence). CDR3 amino acids: CAWSVERTGELFF.

The chain recombines TRBV4-1 with TRBJ2-2; TCRdb lists TRBD1, though no DNA is available to test this call. Germline-derived CDR1 and CDR2 are MGHRA and YSYEKL. The CDR3 loop spans 17 amino acids. The CDR3 reads CASSQVTPGRKAGELFF.

This sequence joins TRBV20-1 and TRBJ2-3; there is no DNA to check the TCRdb D call of TRBD2. This CDR3 has 14 residues. The germline V gene has CDR1 DFQATT and CDR2 SNEGSKA (reference sequence). CDR3 in amino acids: CSARVPGVEDTQYF.

The rearrangement joins TRBV28 to TRBJ2-2; the D call from TCRdb, TRBD1, cannot be confirmed without DNA. In germline, CDR1 is MDHEN, CDR2 SYDVKM. The CDR3 loop spans 13 amino acids. The CDR3 is CASSLGPGGELFF.

The chain is built from TRBV4-1 and TRBJ2-3; with no DNA, the TCRdb D assignment of TRBD1 cannot be verified. The CDR3 runs 15 residues. The germline gives CDR1 MGHRA, CDR2 YSYEKL. CDR3 amino acids: CASSQEGAGADTQYF.

The chain couples TRBV20-1 to TRBJ1-1. The CDR3 is 15 amino acids. Germline values: CDR1 DFQATT, CDR2 SNEGSKA (reference sequence). CDR3 residues: CSAKGGRGMNTEAFF.

The rearrangement links TRBV5-1 to TRBJ2-1; TCRdb selects TRBD2, and the lack of DNA leaves this call unchecked. Germline V gives CDR1 SGHRS, CDR2 YFSETQ. The CDR3 totals 15 residues. The CDR3 sequence is CASSLVGTSGNEQFF.

V usage is TRBV12-3 or TRBV12-4 and J usage is TRBJ1-2; checking the TCRdb D call of TRBD1 is not possible without DNA. The CDR3 is made up of 15 amino acids. The CDR3 reads CASSHGQAVNYGYTF.

The chain joins TRBV10-3 to TRBJ2-1. Germline V CDR1 and CDR2: ENHRY, SYGVKD. The CDR3 length is 14 residues. This CDR3 is CAISPKSSYNEQFF.

This chain links TRBV6-4 with TRBJ2-1; TCRdb indicates TRBD2, and absent DNA this call remains unverified. Per germline, CDR1 MRHNA and CDR2 SNTAGT. CDR3 length: 14 residues. The CDR3 reads CASSRLAGAGEQFF.

The chain uses TRBV5-1 and TRBJ2-1. Germline loops: CDR1 SGHRS, CDR2 YFSETQ. The CDR3 is 13 residues long. CDR3 sequence reads: CASSIVGNNEQFF. Filled out from reference TRBV5-1 and TRBJ2-1, the complete variable domain reads KAGVTQTPRYLIKTRGQQVTLSCSPISGHRSVSWYQQTPGQGLQFLFEYFSETQRNKGNFPGRFSGRQFSNSRSEMNVSTLELGDSALYLCASSIVGNNEQFFGPGTRLTVL.

The V and J genes are TRBV10-1 and TRBJ2-1; without DNA, the TCRdb call of TRBD2 cannot be checked. The CDR3 spans 15 residues. Germline V gives CDR1 WNHNN, CDR2 SYGVQD (reference sequence). CDR3 residues: CASTWTSGSSSEQFF.

The rearrangement uses TRBV5-1 and TRBJ1-1; TCRdb selects TRBD1, and the lack of DNA leaves this call unchecked. The CDR3 sequence is 13 residues long. In germline, CDR1 is SGHRS, CDR2 YFSETQ. CDR3 sequence: CASSLVIGAEAFF.

The V gene is TRBV4-1, the J gene TRBJ2-7; TCRdb calls TRBD1, which cannot be checked without DNA. The CDR3 sequence is 15 residues long. Germline V gives CDR1 MGHRA, CDR2 YSYEKL. CDR3 in amino acids: CASSPGALSSYEQYF.

The V call is TRBV7-6, the J call TRBJ2-5; no DNA is available, so the TRBD2 call from TCRdb remains unchecked. The germline CDR1 and CDR2 sequences are SGHVS and FNYEAQ. The CDR3 has 16 amino acids. The CDR3 is CASSLLTSGEGETQYF.

V and J are TRBV5-1 and TRBJ2-1; TCRdb lists TRBD1, though no DNA is available to test this call. The CDR3 is 13 amino acids. Germline V lookup: CDR1 SGHRS, CDR2 YFSETQ. CDR3 amino acids: CASSSLVLNEQFF.

The gene calls are TRBV9 and TRBJ2-2; TCRdb's D call, TRBD1, is unchecked because there is no DNA. The germline V gene has CDR1 SGDLS and CDR2 YYNGEE. The CDR3 contains 16 residues. The CDR3 protein is CASSIQGTSNTGELFF.

The chain employs TRBV10-3 and TRBJ2-1; as DNA is missing, the TRBD2 call by TCRdb cannot be tested. Germline-derived CDR1 and CDR2 are ENHRY and SYGVKD. This CDR3 is 17 amino acids long. The CDR3 region is CATQELAGGPGYNEQFF.

J is TRBJ2-7 and V is TRBV12-3 or TRBV12-4. This CDR3 comprises 14 residues. CDR3 region: CASSQAFNSYEQYF.